This T cell receptor (beta chain) emerged from a study of T cells in localized non-small cell lung cancer. Trimming took 6 bases from V and 2 from J, leaving 11 bases between them. The CDR3 is 15 amino acids. Germline CDR1 MNHNS, CDR2 SASEGT. Produced via immunoSEQ multiplex PCR; TCRdb's table is partial and in-frame only. The sample holds 90,000 or so clones; roughly 87% are singletons and the top ten take over 12%. This clonotype was sampled from a man aged 40 to 75 with stage I squamous cell lung carcinoma. J is TRBJ2-6 and V is TRBV6-1, with unresolved D. The sequencing used peripheral blood, collected before any cancer treatment. The CDR3 is CASRELKTGANVLTF. CDR3 nucleotide sequence: TGTGCCAGCAGGGAACTCAAAACTGGGGCCAACGTCCTGACTTTC.